This entry concerns a single TCR beta chain. Its antigen is unidentified. A sample-barcoded 5' primer and a J-beta primer mix were used in a second PCR of roughly 7 to 11 cycles. TCRdb reprocessed the 5' RACE reads with MiXCR, giving one entry per CDR3 protein. The sample records 1.5 million to 2 million distinct CDR3 sequences, approximately 30% being singletons. Looked up from germline, CDR1 is DFQATT and CDR2 is SNEGSKA (reference sequence). V gave up 3 bases and J gave up 5 bases, with 10 bases separating them. CDR3 length equals 12 residues. This sample stems from a study of blood T cells in healthy people across ages. The study, taken as a whole, reports: Older age went with lower TCR beta diversity per million T cells, in a roughly linear way.

The chain joins TRBV20-1 to TRBJ1-2; maybe TRBD1 (6 bases). The receptor was isolated from a woman in her twenties or thirties in good health. The specimen sequenced was blood. The CDR3 protein is CSARMTGYGYTF. CDR3 in DNA: TGCAGTGCTAGGATGACAGGTTATGGCTACACCTTC.